A single TCR beta chain is shown here with its context. Per the original data handling: Cell counts per sample came from amplifying reference gene primers. Repertoires were generated with immunoSEQ multiplex PCR, while TCRdb's copy carries only in-frame clones and drops some. The V and J calls and clone size were taken over from that table, and D and trimming were inferred from the DNA. The profile covers 150,000 to 250,000 clones, with 94% appearing a single time and 0.6% to 0.8% taken by the ten largest. The data are from a study of blood T cell repertoires in COVID-19. Study summary: The samples span acute and convalescent COVID-19 from the United States, Italy and Spain. PBMCs, B-cell-depleted T cells, or T cells provided the cDNA or gDNA that made up the material.

The germline V gene encodes CDR1 SGHAT and CDR2 FQNNGV. V lost 1 base, J lost 10 bases, and 16 bases lay in between. This CDR3 is 14 amino acids long. Sequencing was carried out using peripheral blood. This clonotype was sampled from a man aged 30-40 years with COVID-19, enrolled during active disease. The chain recombines TRBV11-2 with TRBJ1-1; the D gene is possibly TRBD1 (5 bases). In nucleotides, the CDR3 is TGTGCCAGCAGCTTAGGGCCGTACTCCCAGGGAGCTTTCTTT. Its translation: CASSLGPYSQGAFF.